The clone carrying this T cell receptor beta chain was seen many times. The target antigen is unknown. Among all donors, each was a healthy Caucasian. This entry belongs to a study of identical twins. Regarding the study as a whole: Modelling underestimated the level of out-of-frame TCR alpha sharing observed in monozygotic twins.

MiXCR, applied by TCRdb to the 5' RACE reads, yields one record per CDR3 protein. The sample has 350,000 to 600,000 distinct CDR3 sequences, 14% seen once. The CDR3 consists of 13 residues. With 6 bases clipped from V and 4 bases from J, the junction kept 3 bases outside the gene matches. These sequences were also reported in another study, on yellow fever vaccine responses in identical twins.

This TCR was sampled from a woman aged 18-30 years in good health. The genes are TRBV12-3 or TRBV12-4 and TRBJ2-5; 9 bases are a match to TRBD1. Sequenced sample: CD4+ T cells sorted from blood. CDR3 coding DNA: TGTGCCAGCAGACGACAGGGGGTAGAGACCCAGTACTTC. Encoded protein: CASRRQGVETQYF.